The rows below give T cell receptor beta chains drawn from one sample of a study of beta chain features in type 1 diabetes. Clones were sequenced by immunoSEQ multiplex PCR, and TCRdb holds only the in-frame ones, with some missing. The sample gives 200,000 to 300,000 clones, just over 20% of which show up once; about 0.027% is in the top ten. Sequenced input: naive CD4+ T cells from blood. These receptors came from a woman aged 40 to 50 with type 1 diabetes. Each CDR3 is given with its conserved first and last residue. A clone size is listed for some rows: how often the clone was seen (once, few, many), or a class if it is expanded.

j_call,clone_size,v_call,cdr3_aa
TRBJ1-4,NA,TRBV30,CAWDRGRPEKLFF
TRBJ1-6,NA,TRBV13,CASSFRGPLHF
TRBJ2-1,NA,TRBV18,CASSPREAGGSYNEQFF
TRBJ1-1,NA,TRBV4-3,CASSQSEGRNTEAFF
TRBJ1-1,NA,TRBV6-5,CASSRDSNTEAFF
TRBJ1-2,few,TRBV29-1,CSAQGNYGYTF
TRBJ2-1,NA,TRBV27,CASSLRGNEQFF
TRBJ1-2,few,TRBV30,CAWSVSEGSGYTF
TRBJ2-7,few,TRBV5-4,CASTPGDADEQYF
TRBJ2-2,NA,TRBV2,CASRDRTTGELFF
TRBJ1-1,few,TRBV4-1,CASRQQGSGLEAFF